These 12 T cell receptor beta chains share one sample of origin, sequenced in a study of T-cell memory formation after mild COVID-19. MiXCR was run by TCRdb on the 5' RACE reads, yielding one entry per CDR3 protein. The sample holds about 110,000 distinct CDR3 sequences, roughly 14% seen once. The sample consisted of PBMCs or a T cell subset sorted from them (not recorded which). The source is a man between 18 and 35 years old who had mild COVID-19 (a few samples of this study predate the infection). Cell type and time point are not known.

This clonotype occurred many times. The genes are TRBV7-9 and TRBJ2-1; 13 bases match TRBD2. V was clipped by 4 bases and J by 0 bases; unmatched bases: 12. Germline assignment: CDR1 SEHNR and CDR2 FQNEAQ (reference sequence). The CDR3 totals 20 residues. This CDR3 is CASSSRLAGGRTSSYNEQFF. CDR3 DNA sequence: TGTGCCAGCAGCTCCCGACTAGCGGGGGGCAGAACTAGCTCCTACAATGAGCAGTTCTTC.

This clonotype was counted only a few times. The V and J genes are TRBV12-3 or TRBV12-4 and TRBJ1-4; 8 positions agree with TRBD1. This CDR3 is built from 17 residues. The junction had 18 bases not matched to a gene; V was cut back by 5 bases and J by 10 bases. The CDR3 protein is CASSPLRTGTGLGKLFF. Written as DNA, the CDR3 is TGTGCCAGCAGTCCTTTGAGGACCGGGACAGGTTTAGGAAAACTGTTTTTT.

This clonotype came up a few times. The rearrangement joins TRBV15 to TRBJ1-3; D may be TRBD1 (5 bases). Trimming took off 0 bases at V and 2 bases at J, with 8 bases between the two ends. The V gene's germline CDR1 is LNHNV and CDR2 YYDKDF (reference sequence). The CDR3 spans 15 residues. DNA for the CDR3: TGTGCCACCAGCAGAGATCGGGGGGCTGGAAACACCATATATTTT. Translated: CATSRDRGAGNTIYF. Full variable domain (missing parts from reference TRBV15 and TRBJ1-3): DAMVIQNPRYQVTQFGKPVTLSCSQTLNHNVMYWYQQKSSQAPKLLFHYYDKDFNNEADTPDNFQSRRPNTSFCFLDIRSPGLGDTAMYLCATSRDRGAGNTIYFGEGSWLTVV.

This clonotype was observed a few times. This sequence joins TRBV7-3 and TRBJ2-3, with 7 nucleotides matching TRBD1. This CDR3 is built from 14 residues. In germline, CDR1 is SGHTA, CDR2 FQGTGA. V trimming: 5 bases; J trimming: 4 bases; junction bases outside the gene matches: 6. The CDR3 loop reads CASSATGTADTQYF. The CDR3 DNA sequence: TGTGCCAGCAGCGCCACCGGGACAGCAGATACGCAGTATTTT.

V and J are TRBV11-3 and TRBJ2-2; D unresolved. The CDR3 sequence is 15 residues long. Germline V gene data show CDR1 as SGHNT and CDR2 as YENEEA. With 5 bases removed from V and 4 bases from J, the gap between germline ends came to 14 bases. This CDR3 reads CASSAHSSVTGELFF. CDR3 DNA: TGTGCCAGCAGCGCCCATTCTTCAGTCACCGGGGAGCTGTTTTTT. Full variable domain (missing parts from reference TRBV11-3 and TRBJ2-2): EAGVVQSPRYKIIEKKQPVAFWCNPISGHNTLYWYLQNLGQGPELLIRYENEEAVDDSQLPKDRFSAERLKGVDSTLKIQPAELGDSAVYLCASSAHSSVTGELFFGEGSRLTVL.

This clonotype showed up just a few times. The J gene is TRBJ1-5, the V gene TRBV5-5; TRBD1 aligns across 7 bases. The CDR3 extends over 16 amino acids. Germline CDR1 is SGHKS and CDR2 is YYEKEE (reference sequence). The ends lost 1 base at V and 4 bases at J; junction bases unmatched: 8. CDR3 DNA: TGTGCCAGCAGCTTGACACAGGGGAACTCGAATCAGCCCCAGCATTTT. Translating gives CASSLTQGNSNQPQHF.

This clonotype has at least ten counts. CDR3 protein: CSALTGGAKQYF. The CDR3 DNA is TGCAGCGCCCTGACCGGGGGGGCGAAACAGTACTTC. The rearrangement links TRBV29-1 to TRBJ2-7; 8 bases are a match to TRBD2. J gave up 10 bases and V 7 bases, and 12 bases lay outside the gene matches. The CDR3 runs 12 residues. Germline V CDR1 and CDR2: SQVTM, ANQGSEA.

This rearrangement joins TRBV7-2 to TRBJ2-7, with D perhaps TRBD2 (6 bases). This CDR3 is 17 amino acids long. V was shortened by 1 base and J by 1 base, with 17 bases between the two germline ends. Germline V lookup: CDR1 SGHTA, CDR2 FQGNSA. For the CDR3, the DNA is TGTGCCAGCAGCTTAGTCTTTCGGGGAGGTACATCCTACGAGCAGTACTTC. It yields the protein CASSLVFRGGTSYEQYF.

V is TRBV7-6 and J is TRBJ2-6; the D is unclear. The CDR3 totals 15 residues. With 0 bases removed from V and 3 bases from J, the gap between germline ends came to 6 bases. The germline V gene has CDR1 SGHVS and CDR2 FNYEAQ. The CDR3 here is CASSLAGIGANVLTF. The CDR3 DNA sequence: TGTGCCAGCAGCTTAGCAGGGATTGGGGCCAACGTCCTGACTTTC.

The chain couples TRBV14 to TRBJ2-1; 7 nucleotides line up with TRBD2. The CDR3 covers 14 residues. CDR1 and CDR2 from the germline V gene are SGHDN and FVKESK. V shed 1 base and J 10 bases; nucleotides not matched to a gene: 7. CDR3 residues: CASSQGLAAIEQFF. CDR3 nucleotide sequence: TGTGCCAGCAGCCAAGGACTAGCCGCCATCGAGCAGTTCTTC.

The chain has TRBV7-8 and TRBJ2-7; 7 bases are a match to TRBD2. With 2 bases clipped from V and 5 bases from J, the junction kept 6 bases outside the gene matches. Germline V gene data show CDR1 as SGHVS and CDR2 as FQNEAQ. The CDR3 spans 14 residues. The CDR3 spells CASSLIGGLDEQYV. The CDR3 bases are TGTGCCAGCAGCTTAATCGGGGGGTTAGACGAGCAGTACGTC.

This clonotype came up many times. The junction does not match germline at one end; this may be a read error. CDR3 DNA: TGCAGTGTGCTAAGTACAACTGATGAAAAACTGTTTTTT. Its protein product is CSVLSTTDEKLFF. This rearrangement joins TRBV20-1 to TRBJ1-4; D call uncertain. Germline CDR1 is DFQATT and CDR2 is SNEGSKA (reference sequence). This CDR3 is built from 13 residues.